Detailed here is one TCR beta chain. This clone has a single count. Its antigen target is currently unknown. No per-base quality is available; no much larger clone lies one base away. The data originate from a study of blood T cell repertoires in COVID-19 (dated by TCRdb to the early 2020s). With respect to the entire study: Collaborator samples came from the United States, Italy and Spain and covered acute and convalescent phases of COVID-19. Where available, HLA class I and class II types were obtained from metadata supplied by the sample provider rather than from assay-based typing. The sample metadata nearly always contained a de-identified subject ID, COVID-19 status, age in years and sex. The repertoires were released in a freely available public database intended as a resource for research on the immune response to SARS-CoV-2. The prospective study material was composed of cDNA or gDNA derived from T cells, B-cell-depleted T cells, or PBMCs. Subjects who had been exposed to COVID-19, were actively infected with it, or had recovered from it provided the deeply sampled blood TCRbeta repertoires that made up the dataset. Samples came from the ongoing ImmuneRACE study (first 160 participants) plus 1,254 subjects from 6 global collaborators. Points the paper makes about the study in general: The amount of clinical and demographic metadata varied by source and participant and was provided uncurated.

At one collaborating source in Seattle, patients were enrolled during active infection and were followed longitudinally through the course of disease. Each collaborating institution followed its own protocols to collect whole blood in K2EDTA tubes. For TCRbeta analysis, collaborators shipped samples as frozen whole blood, isolated PBMCs, or DNA extracted from either of those sample types. TCRbeta CDR3 regions were amplified from genomic DNA by means of the immunoSEQ Assay, a bias-controlled multiplex PCR. The study's processing was this. The number of nucleated cells in each sample was estimated by amplification of reference gene primers within the assay. To quantify the absolute abundance of each unique TCRbeta CDR3 rearrangement, sequence reads were collapsed and filtered. For each sample, productive Simpson clonality was calculated as the square root of Simpson's diversity index across productive rearrangements. In TCRdb, the immuneACCESS table is reduced to in-frame sequences with V and J assigned. These tables do not hold every clone; where another copy was compared, an unresolved V gene accounts for under half, and the others remain unexplained. That table supplies the V and J calls and clone size; D and trimming were determined from the DNA. This sample comprises about 180,000 clones, approximately 86% of them detected only once. The biggest ten clones account for less than 8% of the sample.

Based on the germline V gene (reference sequence), the CDR1 and CDR2 sequences are MNHNY and SVGAGI. V is reduced by 5 bases and J by 0 bases, leaving a spacing of 8 bases between them. Taken from cysteine to phenylalanine, the CDR3 has 13 residues. CDR3 DNA is the only sequence kept; it has 39 bases, read in frame from the first base. The material sequenced was peripheral blood. In this chain, TRBV6-6 is recombined with TRBJ2-7, with TRBD1 tentatively as D gene (6 bases match). This clonotype was obtained from an elderly man with COVID-19, enrolled during active disease. This receptor carries the CDR3 CASSRDISYEQYF. The nucleotides read TGTGCCAGCAGTCGGGACATCTCCTACGAGCAGTACTTC.